This T cell receptor (beta chain) was captured in a study of T cell clones after liver transplantation (dated by TCRdb to about 2019). A note on the overall study: ITN030ST, the source of the samples, was a randomized trial that attempted immunosuppression withdrawal within 2 years of liver transplantation. Donor-reactive T cell clones were identified using TCRbeta sequencing after a pre-transplant mixed lymphocyte reaction and were then followed in post-transplant blood. As an antigen-independent comparator for the donor-reactive sequences, third party-reactive TCRbeta sequences from pre-transplant MLRs were identified as well. Of the eight recipients, a few were HCV-positive, while the remaining recipients had been transplanted for non-autoimmune, non-viral indications. No induction therapy was given to the subjects, and standard immunosuppression was administered until randomization at 12-24 months post-transplant. Tolerance was defined as complete immunosuppression withdrawal for at least one year with no rise in liver enzymes beyond twice the upper limit of normal. Blood samples were collected pre-transplant, pre-randomization before withdrawal, and post-randomization after either complete withdrawal or failed withdrawal. Of the 8 liver transplant recipients making up the studied cohort, 3 were classified as tolerant and 5 as non-tolerant. Beyond this particular receptor, the publication reports: Conclusions were preliminary, limited by small, heterogeneous patient numbers and non-standardized post-transplant time points. A greater decline was seen for donor-reactive sequences than for third party-reactive sequences, suggesting partial antigen-specific deletion unrelated to withdrawal success. In two subjects, low numbers of available donor cells limited the measurable donor-reactive repertoire. After accounting for repertoire turnover, donor-reactive detection was significantly reduced in 7 of 8 subjects for CD4 and 8 of 8 for CD8. In 5 of 8 subjects, circulating donor-reactive CD4 TCRbeta sequences decreased significantly after transplant, regardless of tolerance or HCV status. Because no allograft tissue specimens were available, donor-reactive T cells may have migrated into the graft instead of being deleted.

As to this clone: The antigen it binds to is not known. No much larger clone is present one base from it, and per-base qualities are unavailable.

Thawed unstimulated PBMCs were stained for CD3, CD4 and CD8 and FACS-sorted into CD3+CD4+ and CD3+CD8+ populations. All 8 studied subjects were randomized to withdrawal of immunosuppression. The Qiagen DNeasy Blood and Tissue Kit was used for genomic DNA isolation. High-throughput TCRbeta CDR3 sequencing of frozen genomic DNA was performed by immunoSEQ, including PCR amplification, mapping, bias correction and internal controls. As for how the authors treated the data: Only productive rearrangements were retained, with each unique TCRbeta sequence defined by its CDR3 nucleotide sequence together with its V and J gene. Donor-reactive sequences required at least 5-fold expansion in CFSE-low cells versus unstimulated pre-transplant cells and at least 0.01% frequency. Per-subject minimum frequency thresholds, based on the lowest-template unstimulated sample, ensured at least 90% detection power. Jensen-Shannon divergence between the top 1000 TCRbeta sequences after and before transplant was used to measure repertoire turnover. Two-sided Fisher's exact tests were used to test for changes in the detection of donor-reactive sequences. TCRdb retrieved this table from immuneACCESS and kept in-frame rearrangements only. Not all clones are present; in checked studies, unresolved V genes account for under half, and no reason is known for the remainder. V and J calls and clone size are given by that table; D and trimming were obtained from the DNA. In all, the sample holds about 33,000 clones, and around 94% of those were seen once. Jointly, the top ten make up more than 25% of the sample.

The germline V gene encodes CDR1 SGHTA and CDR2 FQGNSA. The CDR3 contains 15 residues, cysteine and phenylalanine counted. CDR3 DNA is the only sequence kept; it has 45 bases, read in frame from the first base. V sheds 5 bases and J sheds 8 bases, leaving 21 bases between their ends. Sample: CD8+ T cells from blood, taken 12 months after liver transplant. The sequence was obtained from a human patient who received a liver transplant. Some T cells may derive from the graft donor when a transplant has been performed. In this chain, TRBV7-2 is recombined with TRBJ1-2; TRBD1 is a weak D gene call, 6 bases matching. The CDR3 reads as follows: CASSPPAGGRRGYTF. The nucleotide sequence reads TGTGCCAGCAGCCCTCCGGCGGGGGGGCGTCGGGGCTACACCTTC. Outside the CDR3, residues come from the reference TRBV7-2 and TRBJ1-2 proteins, so the full variable domain is: GAGVSQSPSNKVTEKGKDVELRCDPISGHTALYWYRQSLGQGLEFLIYFQGNSAPDKSGLPSDRFSAERTGGSVSTLTIQRTQQEDSAVYLCASSPPAGGRRGYTFGSGTRLTVV.